The clone carrying this TCR beta chain was detected a few times. Its target is not known. Arm-PCR of CDR3 regions and iRepertoire HTBI primers were the basis on which TCR beta libraries were built. TCRdb reprocessed the multiplex PCR reads via MiXCR and lists one record per CDR3 protein. The table includes more than 650,000 distinct CDR3 sequences, about 30% detected once. V lost 4 bases, J lost 8 bases, and 8 bases lay in between. This CDR3 spans 12 amino acids. Germline values: CDR1 MGHDK, CDR2 SYGVNS. This sample stems from a study of regulatory T cells in long-lasting Graves disease. Points from the study as a whole: TCR diversity was lower in persistent Graves' patients than in newly diagnosed ones. Whereas new patients shared 1,000 or so public clonotypes, persistent patients shared more, at 2,500 to 3,500.

Time point reported: persistent/refractory GD, antithyroid drugs over 5 years with positive TRAb. RNA extracted from PBMCs served as the sequencing template. Into tubes containing EDTA, approximately 9.4 milliliters of peripheral blood were drawn. The chain is built from TRBV25-1 and TRBJ1-4, with D unclear. The sequence was collected from a female donor with Graves disease. The specimen was peripheral blood mononuclear cells (PBMCs), collected when the disease was refractory, from a patient treated with antithyroid drugs. The CDR3 sequence: CASSGAGEKLFF. DNA for the CDR3: TGTGCCAGCAGTGGGGCAGGAGAAAAACTGTTTTTT.